The rows below give T cell receptor beta chains drawn from one sample of a study of blood T cells in healthy people across ages. One entry per CDR3 protein, called by TCRdb with MiXCR from the 5' RACE reads. Among fewer than 1,000,000 distinct CDR3 sequences listed, around 45% were seen once. The source material was blood. The receptor set was obtained from an elderly man in good health. CDR3s include the opening cysteine and the closing phenylalanine or tryptophan. D genes are given only for firm matches. Some rows have no size entry. The others give once, few or many, or a class for an expanded clone.

NA,few,TRBV20-1,16,TRBJ1-6,TGCAGTGCTAGTCGCCAGGATCTCTCCTATAATTCACCCCTCCACTTT,CSASRQDLSYNSPLHF
NA,NA,TRBV20-1,16,TRBJ1-5,TGCAGTGCTAGAGAGGGGGCAGGGTGGAGCAATCAGCCCCAGCATTTT,CSAREGAGWSNQPQHF
NA,many,TRBV5-6,15,TRBJ1-2,TGTGCCAGCAGCACAGCGGGACGGGGGGCCTATGGCTACACCTTC,CASSTAGRGAYGYTF
NA,few,TRBV12-3/TRBV12-4,19,TRBJ2-4,TGTGCCAGCAGTTTATTCAGGGGCAAGGCGGGAGAGGTCAAAAACATTCAGTACTTC,CASSLFRGKAGEVKNIQYF
TRBD1,NA,TRBV7-6,16,TRBJ1-3,TGTGCCAGCAGCGCCAGGGGACAGTCCTCTGGAAACACCATATATTTT,CASSARGQSSGNTIYF
NA,NA,TRBV20-1,15,TRBJ2-7,TGCAGTGCTAGAGCTATGGACAAAAGCTCCTACGAGCAGTACTTC,CSARAMDKSSYEQYF
NA,NA,TRBV20-1,13,TRBJ2-5,TGCAGTGCGCTGGTAACGAACCAAGAGACCCAGTACTTC,CSALVTNQETQYF
NA,NA,TRBV28,13,TRBJ2-7,TGTGCCAGCAGGGACGGGGGAACCGAGGAGCAGTACTTC,CASRDGGTEEQYF
NA,NA,TRBV2,15,TRBJ1-2,TGTGCCAGCCAATACCCCGGGGGCGTTAACTATGGCTACACCTTC,CASQYPGGVNYGYTF
NA,NA,TRBV28,15,TRBJ2-7,TGTGCCAGCAGTTCGGGGGGCAAATTAACCTACGAGCAGTACTTC,CASSSGGKLTYEQYF
NA,many,TRBV12-3/TRBV12-4,11,TRBJ2-5,TGTGCCAGCAGTTCTTTGGAGACCCAGTACTTC,CASSSLETQYF
NA,few,TRBV3-1,15,TRBJ2-3,TGTGCCAGCAGCCAAGATAGCCAGGAGTGGGATACGCAGTATTTT,CASSQDSQEWDTQYF
NA,NA,TRBV14,13,TRBJ2-1,TGTGCCAGCAGCTATACAGGGTTGGATGAGCAGTTCTTC,CASSYTGLDEQFF
NA,NA,TRBV2,14,TRBJ1-2,TGTGCCAGCAGTGATCCCCCGCGGAGCTATGGCTACACCTTC,CASSDPPRSYGYTF
NA,few,TRBV7-2,14,TRBJ2-7,TGTGCCAGCAGCTTAGTTGTCAGCAACTACGAGCAGTACTTC,CASSLVVSNYEQYF
NA,NA,TRBV2,10,TRBJ2-7,TGTGCCAGCAGCCCCCCTCCTGGGTACTTC,CASSPPPGYF
NA,few,TRBV24-1,11,TRBJ1-2,TGTGCCGACACCACTAACTATGGCTACACCTTC,CADTTNYGYTF
NA,NA,TRBV20-1,12,TRBJ2-3,TGCAGTGCTATGGGGGACACAGATACGCAGTATTTT,CSAMGDTDTQYF
NA,NA,TRBV29-1,14,TRBJ2-3,TGCAGCGTCCCAGGAGGGGCTGGCACAGATACGCAGTATTTT,CSVPGGAGTDTQYF
NA,NA,TRBV10-3,14,TRBJ1-1,TGTGCCATCAAACCCCACGGAGTGAACACTGAAGCTTTCTTT,CAIKPHGVNTEAFF
NA,many,TRBV20-1,14,TRBJ2-7,TGCAGTGCAATTAAGACGGGAGTTACAAGTGAGCAGTACTTC,CSAIKTGVTSEQYF
TRBD1,NA,TRBV7-2,16,TRBJ1-2,TGTGCCAGCAGCCCAGAGGGGACAGGGATAAACTATGGCTACACCTTC,CASSPEGTGINYGYTF
NA,few,TRBV20-1,16,TRBJ1-5,TGCAGTGCTAGTTTCTGGCCTGAAGGGAGCAATCAGCCCCAGCATTTT,CSASFWPEGSNQPQHF
TRBD1,few,TRBV9,16,TRBJ2-7,TGTGCCAGCAGCGTAGCCGGACAGGGGGCGCCTTACGAGCAGTACTTC,CASSVAGQGAPYEQYF
TRBD1,NA,TRBV9,14,TRBJ2-3,TGTGCCAGCAGCGCGGGGACAGGGACAGATACGCAGTATTTT,CASSAGTGTDTQYF
NA,few,TRBV28,15,TRBJ2-1,TGTGCCAGCAGTCATACAGGGTTTGAGTACAATGAGCAGTTCTTC,CASSHTGFEYNEQFF
TRBD1,NA,TRBV7-9,17,TRBJ2-6,TGTGCCAGCAGCGGGACAGGGTATACCTCTGGGGCCAACGTCCTGACTTTC,CASSGTGYTSGANVLTF
NA,many,TRBV10-3,11,TRBJ2-4,TGTGCCACCCTCTACGAAAACATTCAGTACTTC,CATLYENIQYF
TRBD2,NA,TRBV30,19,TRBJ2-6,TGTGCCTCTGAACGAGTTTTTGGGACTAGCGGGAGAGGGACCAACGTCCTGACTTTC,CASERVFGTSGRGTNVLTF
NA,few,TRBV9,16,TRBJ2-5,TGTGCCAGCAGCGTAGGGGCTAGCGACAAAAAAGAGACCCAGTACTTC,CASSVGASDKKETQYF
NA,NA,TRBV6-2/TRBV6-3,14,TRBJ1-4,TGTGCCAGCAGTGACGGCGGGACTAATGAAAAACTGTTTTTT,CASSDGGTNEKLFF
NA,NA,TRBV30,13,TRBJ1-1,TGTGCCTGGAGTGTGGGAGTAATAGCTGAAGCTTTCTTT,CAWSVGVIAEAFF
NA,NA,TRBV20-1,12,TRBJ2-1,TGCAGTGCTAGGGGGACCTCAAATGAGCAGTTCTTC,CSARGTSNEQFF
NA,NA,TRBV15,17,TRBJ1-4,TGTGCCACCAGCAGAGGGTTGCAGGCGCATACGGATGAAAAACTGTTTTTT,CATSRGLQAHTDEKLFF
NA,NA,TRBV20-1,15,TRBJ2-1,TGCAGTGCTAGTCTCCCTGGGGGACGCTACAATGAGCAGTTCTTC,CSASLPGGRYNEQFF
NA,NA,TRBV5-5,14,TRBJ2-3,TGTGCCAGCAGCTGGGGGGTGGACACAGATACGCAGTATTTT,CASSWGVDTDTQYF
NA,NA,TRBV11-2,14,TRBJ2-7,TGTGCCAGCAGCTCCCAGGTCCTCTCCTACGAGCAGTACTTC,CASSSQVLSYEQYF
NA,NA,TRBV7-2,12,TRBJ2-1,TGTGCCAGCAGCCCAGACTACGGAGAGCAGTTCTTC,CASSPDYGEQFF
TRBD2,few,TRBV29-1,14,TRBJ2-1,TGCAGCGTAGCCACTAGCGGGAGAACTAATGAGCAGTTCTTC,CSVATSGRTNEQFF
TRBD2,NA,TRBV7-3,17,TRBJ2-1,TGTGCCAGCAGCTTAACGCCCCGACTAGCGGGAAACAATGAGCAGTTCTTC,CASSLTPRLAGNNEQFF
TRBD2,NA,TRBV6-2/TRBV6-3,16,TRBJ2-5,TGTGCCAGCAGTTACCACGATCGGGGGGTCCAAGAGACCCAGTACTTC,CASSYHDRGVQETQYF
TRBD1,few,TRBV24-1,18,TRBJ2-1,TGTGCCACCAGTGACCCTCTGGGAGGGACAGGGGTCGGCGATGAGCAGTTCTTC,CATSDPLGGTGVGDEQFF
TRBD1,NA,TRBV20-1,15,TRBJ2-1,TGCAGTGCTTTGACAGGGACAGAGTCCTACAATGAGCAGTTCTTC,CSALTGTESYNEQFF
NA,NA,TRBV20-1,14,TRBJ2-7,TGCAGTGCTAGAGATAGACTAGAAAACTACGAGCAGTACTTC,CSARDRLENYEQYF
NA,NA,TRBV5-1,15,TRBJ2-1,TGCGCCAGCAGCTTGGAGGGGCGAGAAATCAATGAGCAGTTCTTC,CASSLEGREINEQFF
TRBD1,few,TRBV13,15,TRBJ1-2,TGTGCCAGCAGCCCTCGCCTAGGACAGGGCTATGGCTACACCTTC,CASSPRLGQGYGYTF
TRBD2,few,TRBV29-1,14,TRBJ2-5,TGCAGCGTTGGCCGACTAGCGGTCCAAGAGACCCAGTACTTC,CSVGRLAVQETQYF
TRBD2,few,TRBV7-2,16,TRBJ2-2,TGTGCCAGCAGCTTAGCCAGCGGGAGAGACACCGGGGAGCTGTTTTTT,CASSLASGRDTGELFF
TRBD2,NA,TRBV9,16,TRBJ2-7,TGTGCCAGCAGCGTCGGCCAAGGGACTATCCCTTACGAGCAGTACTTC,CASSVGQGTIPYEQYF
TRBD2,NA,TRBV5-1,16,TRBJ2-1,TGCGCCAGCAGCTCACTGACTAGCGGACATATCGGGGAGCAGTTCTTC,CASSSLTSGHIGEQFF
NA,NA,TRBV4-1,19,TRBJ2-6,TGCGCCAGCAGCCAAGATCGCACAGGGACGAGCTCTGGGGCCAACGTCCTGACTTTC,CASSQDRTGTSSGANVLTF
NA,NA,TRBV5-1,14,TRBJ2-3,TGCGCCAGCAGTCCTGGACCGCACACAGATACGCAGTATTTT,CASSPGPHTDTQYF
TRBD1,NA,TRBV6-2/TRBV6-3,16,TRBJ2-5,TGTGCCAGCATGGGTGACAGGGGTCAGTTGGAAGAGACCCAGTACTTC,CASMGDRGQLEETQYF